The rows below give T cell receptor beta chains drawn from one sample of a study of cytomegalovirus exposure and HLA in healthy donors. TCRdb's copy holds only in-frame clones and misses some; the assay was immunoSEQ multiplex PCR. The data hold a few hundred thousand clones, with 77% observed a single time. Input material: PBMCs. Receptor source: a woman in her fifties or sixties in good health and CMV-seropositive. Each CDR3 is given with its conserved first and last residue. Fields, in order: V gene, CDR3 protein.

>TRBV7-7
CASSLGRGATDTQYF
>TRBV5-1
CASSPGGVTGNTIYF
>TRBV28
CASTGGRLAKNIQYF
>TRBV5-5
CASSLLGHLNYGYTF
>TRBV6-5
CASSLQSGLLYEQYF
>TRBV7-9
CASSWTSDTQYF
>TRBV19
CASSISRNTGELFF
>TRBV6-6
CASSPTGLGELFF
>TRBV11-2
CASSLDGSYNEQFF
>TRBV5-1
CASSLELAGAHSYNEQFF
>TRBV25-1
CASSGFEAGANVLTF
>TRBV5-1
CASSGQVNTEAFF
>TRBV12-5
CASVGEETEAFF
>TRBV30
CALGFLETQYF
>TRBV29-1
CSARTGLPHEQYF
>TRBV5-1
CASTLGAGSNSPLHF
>TRBV27
CASSLDRWGYGYTF
>TRBV29-1
CSVVFQGDTQYF
>TRBV7-2
CASSLSGQGYTF
>TRBV11-2
CASSPFGTSGSQFF
>TRBV21-1
CASSGDRGTNEKLFF
>TRBV4-1
CASSLGQDMQETQYF
>TRBV18
CASSQTGGAGNTIYF
>TRBV7-2
CASSFRDNQPQHF
>TRBV5-1
CASSFTFSGVSEQYF
>TRBV30
CAWSVFLAYNSPLHF
>TRBV7-8
CASSFYRTEGREKLFF
>TRBV27
CASSLRGPALTGELFF
>TRBV6-5
CASSFRDGQQETQYF